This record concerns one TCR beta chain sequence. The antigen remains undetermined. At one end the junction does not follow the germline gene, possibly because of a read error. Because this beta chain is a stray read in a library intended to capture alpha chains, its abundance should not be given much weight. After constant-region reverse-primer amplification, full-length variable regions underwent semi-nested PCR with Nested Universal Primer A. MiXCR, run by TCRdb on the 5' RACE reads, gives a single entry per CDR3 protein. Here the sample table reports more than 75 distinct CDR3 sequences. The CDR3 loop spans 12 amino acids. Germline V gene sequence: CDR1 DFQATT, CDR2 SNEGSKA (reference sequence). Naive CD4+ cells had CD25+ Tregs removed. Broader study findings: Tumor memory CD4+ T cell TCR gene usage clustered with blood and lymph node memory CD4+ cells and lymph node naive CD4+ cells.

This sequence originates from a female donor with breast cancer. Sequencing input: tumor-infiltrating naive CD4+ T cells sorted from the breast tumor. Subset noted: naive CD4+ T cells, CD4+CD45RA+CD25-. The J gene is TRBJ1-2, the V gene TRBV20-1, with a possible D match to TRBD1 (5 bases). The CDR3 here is CSAREGSYGYTF. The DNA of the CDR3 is TGCAGTGCCAGAGAGGGGTCCTATGGCTACACCTTC.